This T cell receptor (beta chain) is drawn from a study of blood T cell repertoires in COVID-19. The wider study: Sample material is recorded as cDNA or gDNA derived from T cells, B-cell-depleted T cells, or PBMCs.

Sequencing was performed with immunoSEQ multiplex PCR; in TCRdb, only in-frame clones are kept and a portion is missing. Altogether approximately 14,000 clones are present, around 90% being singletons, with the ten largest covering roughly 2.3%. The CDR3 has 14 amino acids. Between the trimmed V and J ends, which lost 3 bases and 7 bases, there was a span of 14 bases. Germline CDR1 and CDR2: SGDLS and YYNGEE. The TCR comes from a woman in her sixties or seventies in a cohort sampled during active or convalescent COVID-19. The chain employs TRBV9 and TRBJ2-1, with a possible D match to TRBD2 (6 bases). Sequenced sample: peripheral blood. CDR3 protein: CASSAPGGRNEQFF. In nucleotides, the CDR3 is TGTGCCAGCAGCGCCCCTGGGGGGAGGAATGAGCAGTTCTTC.